The source of this TCR beta chain is a study of read filtering for tumor transcriptome and immune sequencing. Study overall: The cohort had over 16 men and roughly 13 women aged about 47 to 80, mean roughly 66 years. About 8 patients were R-ISS I, approximately 15 were R-ISS II, roughly seven were R-ISS III.

The library was built from 400 ng RNA with molecular barcoded adaptors for alpha/delta and beta/gamma chains. TCRdb passed the reads through MiXCR, listing each CDR3 protein once. The sample shows around 40,000 distinct CDR3 sequences, 12% to 15% of them seen only once. This CDR3 comprises 14 residues. V lost 6 bases, J lost 5 bases, and 6 bases stayed unmatched. Per the germline V gene, CDR1 is MNHEY and CDR2 is SVGEGT. This clonotype was seen at least ten times. Sample: a population of CD138-negative cells sorted from bone marrow. The chain couples TRBV6-2 or TRBV6-3 to TRBJ2-2; 7 bases are shared with TRBD1. This TCR derives from a donor aged 40 or older with multiple myeloma. The DNA for the CDR3 is TGTGCCAGCAGGAGTACAGGGGCTACCGGGGAGCTGTTTTTT. This sequence encodes CASRSTGATGELFF.